The 17 T cell receptor beta chains presented below share a single source sample, sequenced in a study of OX40 agonist ivuxolimab in advanced cancers. Sequencing was performed with immunoSEQ multiplex PCR; in TCRdb, only in-frame clones are kept and a portion is missing. The sample shows 45,000 to 50,000 clones, 88% of them seen only once. This specimen was CD4+ or CD8+ T cells sorted from blood, taken in a trial of the OX40 agonist ivuxolimab. The receptors were sampled from an adult with an advanced solid tumor such as melanoma, head and neck, liver or kidney cancer.

The rearrangement links TRBV14 to TRBJ1-4; D call uncertain. The V gene's germline CDR1 is SGHDN and CDR2 FVKESK. V lost 3 bases to trimming and J lost 5 bases, with 10 bases between them. The CDR3 runs 14 residues. CDR3: CASSQNNLNEKLFF. The CDR3 DNA follows: TGTGCCAGCAGCCAGAATAATCTCAATGAAAAACTGTTTTTT.

This chain connects TRBV19 to TRBJ2-7, with TRBD1 matching over 10 bases. This CDR3 has 14 amino acids. With 5 bases clipped from V and 1 base from J, the junction kept 2 bases outside the gene matches. Per germline, CDR1 LNHDA and CDR2 SQIVND (reference sequence). The CDR3 region has the DNA TGTGCCAGTAGTTTGGACAGGGGGTCCTACGAGCAGTACTTC. Translated: CASSLDRGSYEQYF.

The CDR3 sequence: CASAETIGTDTQYF. CDR3 nucleotide sequence: TGTGCCAGTGCAGAAACCATCGGCACAGATACGCAGTATTTT. The V gene is TRBV19, the J gene TRBJ2-3; D call uncertain. V dropped 8 bases and J dropped 1 base, with 13 bases sitting between them. Germline CDR1 LNHDA, CDR2 SQIVND (reference sequence). The CDR3 has 14 amino acids.

This clone was recorded a few times. The CDR3, as DNA: TGTGCCTGGAAGACAAAGGTTGGTGAAAAACTGTTTTTT. The encoded protein is CAWKTKVGEKLFF. The V and J genes are TRBV30 and TRBJ1-4, with unresolved D. CDR1 is GTSNPN and CDR2 is SVGIG in the germline V gene (reference sequence). This CDR3 spans 13 amino acids. The ends were cut back, 4 bases at V and 7 bases at J, with 13 bases in the middle.

This clone was seen only once. CDR3 in amino acids: CASSKRTSGSSYNEQFF. CDR3 DNA: TGTGCCAGCAGCAAACGGACTAGCGGGAGCTCCTACAATGAGCAGTTCTTC. The chain recombines TRBV9 with TRBJ2-1, with 13 bases matching TRBD2. The germline gives CDR1 SGDLS, CDR2 YYNGEE. V gave up 4 bases and J gave up 0 bases; unmatched junction bases: 4. The CDR3 sequence is 17 residues long.

This clone has a single count. The J gene is TRBJ2-1, the V gene TRBV6-1, with 11 bases identical to TRBD2. The CDR3 extends over 18 amino acids. Per germline, CDR1 MNHNS and CDR2 SASEGT. V shed 4 bases, J shed 6 bases, and the junction held 14 bases outside the gene matches. CDR3 nucleotide sequence: TGTGCCAGCAGTGCAGGACTAGCGGGCCGGGAAACGGGCAATGAGCAGTTCTTC. This sequence encodes CASSAGLAGRETGNEQFF.

Written as DNA, the CDR3 is TGTGCCAGCAGCGTAGGAGATCAAGAGACCCAGTACTTC. Its protein product is CASSVGDQETQYF. V and J are TRBV9 and TRBJ2-5; D gene uncertain. Germline CDR1 is SGDLS and CDR2 is YYNGEE. Trimming cost V 0 bases and J 2 bases, with 5 bases left between them. The CDR3 spans 13 residues. The full variable domain, with the rest looked up from reference TRBV9 and TRBJ2-5, is DSGVTQTPKHLITATGQRVTLRCSPRSGDLSVYWYQQSLDQGLQFLIQYYNGEERAKGNILERFSAQQFPDLHSELNLSSLELGDSALYFCASSVGDQETQYFGPGTRLLVL.

The sample holds one count of this clone. This chain connects TRBV6-5 to TRBJ2-3; unclear D gene. The germline CDR1 and CDR2 sequences are MNHEY and SVGAGI. The length of the CDR3 is 13 residues. V was pared by 7 bases and J by 0 bases, with 8 bases between. DNA for the CDR3: TGTGCCAGCACCCCGACTAGCACAGATACGCAGTATTTT. Translation: CASTPTSTDTQYF.

This chain connects TRBV5-6 to TRBJ2-5; D gene uncertain. Trimming took off 0 bases at V and 3 bases at J, with 0 bases between the two ends. The CDR3 has 11 residues. The V gene's germline CDR1 is SGHDT and CDR2 YYEEEE. CDR3 DNA sequence: TGTGCCAGCAGCTTGGAAGAGACCCAGTACTTC. This translates into CASSLEETQYF. Variable domain in full (rest from reference TRBV5-6 and TRBJ2-5): DAGVTQSPTHLIKTRGQQVTLRCSPKSGHDTVSWYQQALGQGPQFIFQYYEEEERQRGNFPDRFSGHQFPNYSSELNVNALLLGDSALYLCASSLEETQYFGPGTRLLVL.

This chain connects TRBV7-2 to TRBJ2-7, with D maybe TRBD2 (7 bases). The CDR3 length is 15 residues. The germline gives CDR1 SGHTA, CDR2 FQGNSA. V gave up 5 bases and J gave up 3 bases, with 17 bases separating them. CDR3 residues: CASSPGASGNYEQYF. The DNA for the CDR3 is TGTGCCAGCAGCCCGGGGGCTAGCGGAAACTACGAGCAGTACTTC.

J is TRBJ1-1 and V is TRBV6-5, with 8 bases identical to TRBD1. V was pared by 6 bases and J by 11 bases, with 8 bases of the junction left unmatched. From germline, CDR1 is MNHEY and CDR2 SVGAGI. The CDR3 has 12 residues. The CDR3 loop is CASRLSDREAFF. In nucleotides, the CDR3 is TGTGCCAGCAGACTATCGGACAGGGAGGCTTTCTTT.

This chain links TRBV5-8 with TRBJ2-1, with a tentative D call TRBD1 (6 bases). CDR3 length: 15 residues. The germline CDR1 and CDR2 sequences are SGHTS and YDEGEE. Trimming took off 2 bases at V and 0 bases at J, with 9 bases between the two ends. The CDR3 here is CASSFAGASYNEQFF. In DNA, the CDR3 is TGTGCCAGCAGCTTTGCAGGGGCCTCCTACAATGAGCAGTTCTTC.

This chain joins TRBV11-2 and TRBJ2-3; 12 bases match TRBD2. CDR1 and CDR2 from the germline V gene are SGHAT and FQNNGV. J gave up 0 bases and V 5 bases, and 9 bases lay outside the gene matches. There are 18 residues in the CDR3. For the CDR3, the DNA is TGTGCCAGCAGCAAGCGACTAGCGGGAGACCCTAGCACAGATACGCAGTATTTT. Encoded protein: CASSKRLAGDPSTDTQYF.

V and J are TRBV7-8 and TRBJ1-4; D unresolved. Trimming cost V 5 bases and J 5 bases, with 15 bases left between them. The CDR3 runs to 15 residues. Germline V CDR1 and CDR2: SGHVS, FQNEAQ. The CDR3 region is CASSPIPQWNEKLFF. As DNA, the CDR3 is TGTGCCAGCAGCCCCATTCCCCAGTGGAATGAAAAACTGTTTTTT.

The V gene is TRBV2, the J gene TRBJ2-1, with TRBD2 matching 9 bases. V lost 5 bases and J lost 2; bases outside the gene matches: 4. The CDR3 contains 15 residues. In germline, CDR1 is SNHLY, CDR2 FYNNEI. In DNA, the CDR3 is TGTGCCAGCAGTCCGGGACTAGCACCCTACAATGAGCAGTTCTTC. Protein: CASSPGLAPYNEQFF. The full variable domain, rest sourced from reference TRBV2 and TRBJ2-1, is EPEVTQTPSHQVTQMGQEVILRCVPISNHLYFYWYRQILGQKVEFLVSFYNNEISEKSEIFDDQFSVERPDGSNFTLKIRSTKLEDSAMYFCASSPGLAPYNEQFFGPGTRLTVL.

This clone was recorded only once. The V and J genes are TRBV6-5 and TRBJ1-1; D unresolved. V lost 11 bases and J 3 bases, leaving 16 bases between the germline ends. Germline V gene sequence: CDR1 MNHEY, CDR2 SVGAGI. The CDR3 has 13 residues. This chain's CDR3 is CAALGTRDTEAFF. The CDR3 DNA reads TGTGCCGCACTGGGTACCCGGGACACTGAAGCTTTCTTT.

The chain has TRBV6-1 and TRBJ2-7, with 10 bases lining up with TRBD1. The V segment lost 7 bases and the J segment 4 bases; nucleotides outside the gene matches: 10. Per germline, CDR1 MNHNS and CDR2 SASEGT. The CDR3 loop spans 15 amino acids. The CDR3 sequence is CASTWGGDRGYEQYF. As DNA, the CDR3 is TGTGCCAGCACCTGGGGGGGGGACAGGGGATACGAGCAGTACTTC.